A selection of T cell receptor beta chains follows, all from one sample in a study of shared clonotypes between healthy human individuals. Assay: immunoSEQ multiplex PCR; the TCRdb copy retains only in-frame clones and omits some. The sample carries about 510,000 clones, over 60% recorded once. What was sequenced was PBMCs. These receptors were taken from a woman aged 40 to 50 in good health. Some clones in this sample may be carry-over from other donors' samples. The CDR3 runs from the conserved cysteine through the conserved F or W. The D gene is left open where the match is weak. Clone size is stated in some rows and not others, as once, few, many or a class when expanded.

V	size	D	J	DNA	CDR3
TRBV29-1	.	.	TRBJ1-5	TGCAGCGTTGCTGAGGTGGGCAATCAGCCCCAGCATTTT	CSVAEVGNQPQHF
TRBV28	.	.	TRBJ2-7	TGTGCCAGCAGTTTAGACGGGCTAGCCGTCGAGCAGTACTTC	CASSLDGLAVEQYF
TRBV15	few	TRBD2	TRBJ2-7	TGTGCCACCAGCAGGGGACTAGCGGGAGGGCGGGGGTCCTACGAGCAGTACTTC	CATSRGLAGGRGSYEQYF
TRBV4-1	once	.	TRBJ1-1	TGCGCCAGCAGCCAAGGGGCCGGCACTGAAGCTTTCTTT	CASSQGAGTEAFF
TRBV7-3	.	TRBD2	TRBJ2-5	TGTGCCAGCGGTGCGGGAGCGGGGGAGACCCAGTACTTC	CASGAGAGETQYF
TRBV10-3	.	TRBD1	TRBJ2-7	TGTGCCATCAGTACCGGGACAGCCGTGTACGAGCAGTACTTC	CAISTGTAVYEQYF
TRBV27	.	.	TRBJ2-2	TGTGCCAGCAGTTTACTGGCCGGGGAGCTGTTTTTT	CASSLLAGELFF
TRBV19	.	.	TRBJ1-1	TGTGCCAGTAGTATTGCCCTGGGGACGAACACTGAAGCTTTCTTT	CASSIALGTNTEAFF
TRBV4-1	.	.	TRBJ1-2	TGCGCCAGCAGCCAAGGTTATGGGGTAATTGGGTCTCGTGGCTACACCTTC	CASSQGYGVIGSRGYTF
TRBV27	.	.	TRBJ2-7	TGTGCCAGCCTAAAGAGCAGGGACTCCTACGAGCAGTACTTC	CASLKSRDSYEQYF
TRBV6-1	few	.	TRBJ1-1	TGTGCCAGCAGTGAACATGGGGGGATGAACACTGAAGCTTTCTTT	CASSEHGGMNTEAFF
TRBV27	few	.	TRBJ1-2	TGTGCCAGCAGTTTATCGGGAATTTATGGCTACACCTTC	CASSLSGIYGYTF
TRBV28	.	TRBD1	TRBJ1-1	TGTGCCAGCAGTGTCAGGGGGTCCAGCACTGAAGCTTTCTTT	CASSVRGSSTEAFF
TRBV7-2	few	.	TRBJ1-1	TGTGCCAGCAGCGTAGTGGAGGGGATGAACACTGAAGCTTTCTTT	CASSVVEGMNTEAFF
TRBV7-2	.	TRBD2	TRBJ2-1	TGTGCCAGCAGCTTTAGCGGGACTGATGAGCAGTTCTTC	CASSFSGTDEQFF